These T cell receptor beta chains were read from a single sample in a study of persistence of HIV-infected CD4 T cells. Generated by immunoSEQ multiplex PCR, the TCRdb table keeps only in-frame clones and is missing some. The profile covers fewer than 35,000 clones, with about 80% appearing a single time and roughly 6.5% taken by the ten largest. Which antigens these TCRs recognize remains unknown. This material consisted of CD4+ T cells sorted from PBMCs after roughly 18-hour stimulation, taken from a patient who received antiretroviral therapy. Receptor source: an adult woman with HIV who was CMV-seropositive. CDR3s include the opening cysteine and the closing phenylalanine or tryptophan. The D gene is left open where the match is weak. Size values are once, few and many counts, or a class for expanded clones, and some rows have none.

CDR3 | DNA | size | D | J | V
CASSSQDRGLSGANVLTF | TGTGCCAGCAGTTCTCAAGACCGAGGACTATCTGGGGCCAACGTCCTGACTTTC | - | - | TRBJ2-6 | TRBV25-1
CASSPDGTANSPLHF | TGTGCCAGCTCACCAGATGGGACAGCCAATTCACCCCTCCACTTT | - | TRBD1 | TRBJ1-6 | TRBV18
CASSPRDRRWGNTEAFF | TGTGCCAGCAGTCCCCGGGACCGTCGCTGGGGGAACACTGAAGCTTTCTTT | - | - | TRBJ1-1 | TRBV27
CASSTPWGAGGWVGYTF | TGTGCCAGCAGCACACCTTGGGGGGCAGGGGGCTGGGTTGGCTACACCTTC | - | TRBD1 | TRBJ1-2 | TRBV3-1/TRBV3-2
CASLRGRVAEAFF | TGTGCCAGCCTCAGGGGGCGCGTCGCTGAAGCTTTCTTT | once | TRBD1 | TRBJ1-1 | TRBV6-5
CASTPIQQSSYEQYF | TGTGCCAGCACCCCTATCCAACAGAGCTCCTACGAGCAGTACTTC | few | - | TRBJ2-7 | TRBV2
CASSERRGPEAFF | TGTGCCAGCAGTGAACGCAGGGGCCCTGAAGCTTTCTTT | few | - | TRBJ1-1 | TRBV2
CASTGLAGGPGELFF | TGTGCCAGCACAGGGCTAGCGGGAGGGCCGGGGGAGCTGTTTTTT | - | TRBD2 | TRBJ2-2 | TRBV3-1/TRBV3-2
CASSSESNSYEQYF | TGTGCCAGCAGCTCCGAGTCCAACTCCTACGAGCAGTACTTC | - | - | TRBJ2-7 | TRBV7-9
CASSQEKWNSYEQYF | TGTGCCAGCAGCCAAGAAAAGTGGAACTCCTACGAGCAGTACTTC | - | - | TRBJ2-7 | TRBV14
CASSQGAGAQETQYF | TGTGCCAGCAGTCAGGGGGCGGGGGCCCAAGAGACCCAGTACTTC | - | - | TRBJ2-5 | TRBV28
CASSVAGQTTDTQYF | TGTGCCAGTAGTGTGGCGGGACAGACCACAGATACGCAGTATTTT | - | - | TRBJ2-3 | TRBV19
CASSRGRGPGNTIYF | TGTGCCAGCAGCCGGGGGAGAGGCCCTGGAAACACCATATATTTT | - | - | TRBJ1-3 | TRBV3-1/TRBV3-2
CAWSGDRDNSPLHF | TGTGCCTGGAGTGGGGACAGGGACAATTCACCCCTCCACTTT | - | TRBD1 | TRBJ1-6 | TRBV30
CASSQTSGRMETQYF | TGTGCCAGCAGCCAAACGAGCGGGAGGATGGAGACCCAGTACTTC | - | TRBD2 | TRBJ2-5 | TRBV3-1/TRBV3-2
CSASLPLGQRNQPQHF | TGCAGTGCTAGTTTGCCCCTCGGACAGCGCAATCAGCCCCAGCATTTT | - | - | TRBJ1-5 | TRBV20-1
CSVLGLEVRYGYTF | TGCAGCGTCCTCGGACTGGAGGTCCGCTATGGCTACACCTTC | - | - | TRBJ1-2 | TRBV29-1
CASSIDLLNTGELFF | TGTGCCAGTAGTATCGACTTGCTGAACACCGGGGAGCTGTTTTTT | - | - | TRBJ2-2 | TRBV19
CASSKLAGGAYEQYF | TGTGCCAGCAGCAAACTAGCGGGGGGCGCCTACGAGCAGTACTTC | - | TRBD2 | TRBJ2-7 | TRBV11-3
CASSPFLTPGANVLTF | TGTGCCAGCTCACCATTCCTTACACCTGGGGCCAACGTCCTGACTTTC | - | - | TRBJ2-6 | TRBV18
CASSVGAGGNTIYF | TGTGCCAGCAGCGTAGGGGCAGGCGGAAACACCATATATTTT | - | - | TRBJ1-3 | TRBV9
CATRPRGRSETQYF | TGTGCCACCCGACCCAGGGGGCGCTCAGAGACCCAGTACTTC | - | TRBD1 | TRBJ2-5 | TRBV5-4
CASSGQGYGYTF | TGTGCCAGCAGTGGACAGGGTTACGGCTACACCTTC | - | TRBD1 | TRBJ1-2 | TRBV2
CASSMRTGGNTEAFF | TGCGCCAGCAGCATGCGGACAGGAGGGAACACTGAAGCTTTCTTT | - | TRBD1 | TRBJ1-1 | TRBV5-1
CASSSGTMKETQYF | TGTGCCAGCAGCTCCGGGACAATGAAAGAGACCCAGTACTTC | - | - | TRBJ2-5 | TRBV7-3
CASSRSGLAGAETQYF | TGTGCCAGCAGCCGGTCGGGACTAGCGGGAGCGGAGACCCAGTACTTC | - | TRBD2 | TRBJ2-5 | TRBV3-1/TRBV3-2
CASSVGQGPGNTIYF | TGTGCCAGCAGCGTAGGCCAGGGGCCGGGAAACACCATATATTTT | - | - | TRBJ1-3 | TRBV9
CASSPPRRRPPWLLNEKLFF | TGTGCCAGCTCACCACCTAGAAGGAGGCCTCCGTGGCTTCTCAATGAAAAACTGTTTTTT | - | - | TRBJ1-4 | TRBV18
CASSQQGGPYNEQFF | TGTGCCAGCAGTCAACAGGGAGGTCCCTACAATGAGCAGTTCTTC | - | - | TRBJ2-1 | TRBV6-5
CASRAGSLYEQYF | TGTGCCAGCAGGGCGGGGTCACTCTACGAGCAGTACTTC | - | - | TRBJ2-7 | TRBV6-5
CASSGIPSREEDYTF | TGTGCCAGCAGCGGAATCCCCTCCAGGGAGGAGGACTACACCTTC | - | - | TRBJ1-2 | TRBV5-4
CASSRGPYEQYF | TGTGCCAGCAGCCGGGGGCCCTACGAGCAGTACTTC | - | - | TRBJ2-7 | TRBV7-8
CAGRFQGWIGGELFF | TGTGCCGGGAGGTTCCAGGGCTGGATAGGCGGGGAGCTGTTTTTT | - | - | TRBJ2-2 | TRBV5-8